This T cell receptor (beta chain) was obtained from a study of T cell repertoires in cytomegalovirus infection. As concerns this clonotype: Its cognate antigen is unknown.

Study findings and constraints: There were HLA-C-restricted CMV-specific TCR beta clonotypes dominating the ex vivo response.

The CDR3 consists of 15 residues. From germline, CDR1 is SGHNT and CDR2 YYREEE (reference sequence). V lost 1 base, J lost 8 bases, and 13 bases lay in between. TCRdb processed the reads anew with MiXCR; each CDR3 protein has one entry. The repertoire holds hundreds of thousands of distinct CDR3 sequences, roughly a third seen once, with over 15% in the top ten. This TCR was recovered from a human donor in good health (CMV status not recorded). Some clones in this sample may be carry-over from other donors' samples. V is TRBV5-4 and J is TRBJ1-6; perhaps TRBD1 as D (6 bases). The sample consisted of cultured PBMCs, taken from culture after CMV antigen stimulation. CDR3 in DNA: TGTGCCAGCAGCTTGTGGGGGCTTATCGATTCACCCCTCCACTTT. Amino acid sequence: CASSLWGLIDSPLHF.